These 16 T cell receptor beta chains came from one sample sequenced in a study of blood T cell repertoires in COVID-19. Profiling relied on immunoSEQ multiplex PCR, and the TCRdb table lists in-frame clones only, not all of them. The repertoire consists of around 190,000 clones, with over 75% occurring once and the leading ten covering roughly 10%. Source material: PBMCs or T cells enriched from blood (not recorded which). Receptors originate from a woman younger than 30 who had recovered from COVID-19.

This chain connects TRBV19 to TRBJ1-1, with a possible D match to TRBD1 (6 bases). CDR1 and CDR2 from the germline V gene are LNHDA and SQIVND (reference sequence). The CDR3 is 17 amino acids. V dropped 7 bases and J dropped 4 bases, with 25 bases sitting between them. The CDR3 loop is CASNPPAWRKGGTEAFF. CDR3 in DNA: TGTGCCAGTAACCCCCCGGCGTGGCGTAAAGGGGGCACTGAAGCTTTCTTT.

V is TRBV5-1 and J is TRBJ1-4; D possibly corresponds to TRBD1 (5 bases). This CDR3 has 16 residues. Germline lookup yields CDR1 SGHRS and CDR2 YFSETQ. The V gene lost 4 bases and the J gene lost 3 bases, with 16 bases spanning the gap. CDR3: CASSTGPGLSNEKLFF. DNA of the CDR3: TGCGCCAGCAGCACTGGACCGGGACTCTCTAATGAAAAACTGTTTTTT.

The table lists this clone with a few counts. V gene TRBV9 combines with J gene TRBJ1-1; the D gene is possibly TRBD1 (6 bases). This CDR3 is 15 amino acids long. Per the germline V gene, CDR1 is SGDLS and CDR2 is YYNGEE. Trimming shortened V by 4 bases and J by 1 base, and 14 bases separated the two germline ends. The CDR3 DNA follows: TGTGCCAGCAGCACAGGGACACTTGGGAACACTGAAGCTTTCTTT. This encodes CASSTGTLGNTEAFF.

The chain links TRBV29-1 to TRBJ2-7; the D is unclear. CDR3 length: 13 amino acids. Germline CDR1 is SQVTM and CDR2 is ANQGSEA. Trimming cost V 3 bases and J 5 bases, with 14 bases left between them. This CDR3 is CSVEGQKTDEQYF. As DNA, the CDR3 is TGCAGCGTTGAGGGCCAAAAAACGGACGAGCAGTACTTC.

V gene TRBV10-2 combines with J gene TRBJ1-1; the D gene is possibly TRBD1 (5 bases). The germline V and J ends were trimmed by 8 bases and 11 bases, with 15 bases remaining between them. The germline V gene encodes CDR1 WSHSY and CDR2 SAAADI. This CDR3 region has 11 residues. CDR3 protein: CASDLGGFAFF. The CDR3 DNA reads TGCGCCAGCGACTTGGGGGGTTTCGCTTTCTTT.

CDR3 amino acids: CASSLAGGTSARYNEQFF. CDR3 DNA sequence: TGTGCCAGCAGCTTAGCGGGGGGGACTAGCGCAAGATACAATGAGCAGTTCTTC. The chain recombines TRBV7-2 with TRBJ2-1; 10 bases are a match to TRBD2. The CDR3 sequence is 18 residues long. Germline assignment: CDR1 SGHTA and CDR2 FQGNSA. After removal of 0 bases from V and 4 bases from J, the junction contained 9 bases not matched to a gene.

V gene TRBV5-4 combines with J gene TRBJ2-7; D is uncertain. The ends were cut back, 1 base at V and 5 bases at J, with 10 bases in the middle. The CDR3 runs to 13 residues. Germline V gene data show CDR1 as SGHNT and CDR2 as YYREEE (reference sequence). The CDR3 DNA reads TGTGCCAGCAGCTTGCGGAGTTACAACGAGCAGTACTTC. Translated: CASSLRSYNEQYF.

The rearrangement uses TRBV2 and TRBJ2-5; 7 nucleotides match TRBD1. The germline V gene has CDR1 SNHLY and CDR2 FYNNEI. With 6 bases clipped from V and 1 base from J, the junction kept 2 bases outside the gene matches. The CDR3 is made up of 13 amino acids. The CDR3 spells CASRGQPQETQYF. The CDR3 nucleotides are TGTGCCAGCAGGGGACAGCCCCAAGAGACCCAGTACTTC.

This clone appeared a single time. V and J are TRBV7-2 and TRBJ2-7; 7 bases are a match to TRBD1. V was pared by 5 bases and J by 3 bases, with 7 bases of the junction left unmatched. This CDR3 has 14 amino acids. Germline CDR1 is SGHTA and CDR2 is FQGNSA. CDR3 sequence: CASSRNRGFYEQYF. In DNA form, the CDR3 reads TGTGCCAGCAGCCGTAACAGGGGTTTCTACGAGCAGTACTTC.

This clone was counted between two and nine times. This chain joins TRBV5-1 and TRBJ1-4; D remains ambiguous. Germline V lookup: CDR1 SGHRS, CDR2 YFSETQ. The CDR3 consists of 14 residues. The germline V and J ends were trimmed by 0 bases and 5 bases, with 8 bases remaining between them. CDR3 in DNA: TGCGCCAGCAGCTTGGGAGATAAGAATGAAAAACTGTTTTTT. It specifies CASSLGDKNEKLFF.

CDR3 sequence: CASSPGPTYEQYF. DNA of the CDR3: TGTGCCAGCTCACCAGGGCCCACCTACGAGCAGTACTTC. This chain links TRBV18 with TRBJ2-7; D not certain. The CDR3 runs to 13 residues. V was shortened by 2 bases and J by 2 bases, with 7 bases between the two germline ends. Germline V gene sequence: CDR1 KGHSH, CDR2 LQKENI.

This clone has just one count. The chain couples TRBV9 to TRBJ2-1; 8 nucleotides line up with TRBD2. V lost 0 bases, J lost 6 bases, and 2 bases stayed unmatched. This CDR3 is built from 14 residues. Germline lookup yields CDR1 SGDLS and CDR2 YYNGEE. The CDR3 loop reads CASSVEGLVNEQFF. The DNA of the CDR3 is TGTGCCAGCAGCGTAGAGGGACTAGTCAATGAGCAGTTCTTC. The full variable domain, with the rest looked up from reference TRBV9 and TRBJ2-1, is DSGVTQTPKHLITATGQRVTLRCSPRSGDLSVYWYQQSLDQGLQFLIQYYNGEERAKGNILERFSAQQFPDLHSELNLSSLELGDSALYFCASSVEGLVNEQFFGPGTRLTVL.

V usage is TRBV18 and J usage is TRBJ1-1, with D perhaps matching TRBD1 (6 bases). The V and J ends lost 6 bases and 5 bases respectively, with 19 bases between them. Looked up from germline, CDR1 is KGHSH and CDR2 is LQKENI. The CDR3 is 15 residues long. CDR3 residues: CASSQNRVGLTEAFF. The CDR3 DNA reads as TGTGCCAGCTCCCAGAACAGGGTGGGGTTGACTGAAGCTTTCTTT.

This clone was detected once. The chain joins TRBV28 to TRBJ2-7, with 8 bases lining up with TRBD1. Germline values: CDR1 MDHEN, CDR2 SYDVKM. The CDR3 runs to 13 residues. J lost 3 bases, V lost 3 bases, and 1 base had no gene match. The CDR3 loop is CASSLGQDYEQYF. In DNA, the CDR3 is TGTGCCAGCAGTTTGGGACAGGACTACGAGCAGTACTTC.

This chain links TRBV5-1 with TRBJ1-1; tentatively, D is TRBD1 (6 bases). There are 15 residues in the CDR3. From germline, CDR1 is SGHRS and CDR2 YFSETQ. Trimming left V 2 bases short and J 1 base short, with 12 bases between. CDR3 DNA: TGCGCCAGCAGCTTACTTGAAGGGGGGAACACTGAAGCTTTCTTT. Translated: CASSLLEGGNTEAFF.

This clone was found once. The V gene is TRBV18, the J gene TRBJ2-3, with a tentative D call TRBD2 (5 bases). Germline loops: CDR1 KGHSH, CDR2 LQKENI. The length of the CDR3 is 13 residues. V dropped 5 bases and J dropped 2 bases, with 8 bases sitting between them. For the CDR3, the DNA is TGTGCCAGCTCATCCGGGGTCACAGATACGCAGTATTTT. It yields the protein CASSSGVTDTQYF.